This T cell receptor (beta chain) came from a study of patients and donors after allogeneic stem cell transplantation. J lost 6 bases, V lost 7 bases, and 10 bases had no gene match. The CDR3 extends over 15 amino acids. One entry per CDR3 protein results from TCRdb running MiXCR on the RT-PCR reads. The repertoire has roughly 880,000 distinct CDR3 sequences, about a sixth of them found once; the top ten carry 5% to 7.5%. A few counts support this clonotype. The chain employs TRBV12-3 or TRBV12-4 and TRBJ2-3; 10 bases match TRBD2. This sequence originates from a human donor who was either an allogeneic HSCT recipient or a stem cell or donor lymphocyte infusion donor (not recorded which). It is not recorded whose cells these are; they may come from a transplant donor. Sequenced input: blood, either unsorted or a sorted T cell fraction (not recorded which). CDR3 loop: CASTPGLAGADTQYF. The CDR3 coding sequence is TGTGCCAGCACTCCGGGGCTAGCGGGAGCGGATACGCAGTATTTT.